Below are 30 T cell receptor beta chains sequenced from a single sample in a study of blood T cell repertoires in COVID-19. The data were produced by immunoSEQ multiplex PCR, yet TCRdb's version contains in-frame clones alone and is incomplete. The table lists over 250,000 clones, about 70% of them singletons. The sequenced sample consisted of peripheral blood. All receptors derive from a woman aged 80 or older with acute or convalescent COVID-19.

V is TRBV6-1 and J is TRBJ2-7; D may be TRBD2 (6 bases). V shed 0 bases and J shed 7 bases, with 19 bases lying between them. From germline, CDR1 is MNHNS and CDR2 SASEGT. The CDR3 is made up of 16 amino acids. The CDR3 spells CASSEALFAGLQEQYF. In DNA form, the CDR3 reads TGTGCCAGCAGTGAAGCGCTCTTTGCGGGATTGCAGGAGCAGTACTTC.

This clone showed up just a few times. This chain connects TRBV2 to TRBJ2-2, with a tentative D call TRBD2 (5 bases). Trimming pared 3 bases from V and 3 bases from J, leaving 11 bases between. The length of the CDR3 is 15 residues. Germline V lookup: CDR1 SNHLY, CDR2 FYNNEI. As DNA, the CDR3 is TGTGCCAGCAGTGAGGTTCCGCGGGACACCGGGGAGCTGTTTTTT. It is translated as CASSEVPRDTGELFF.

This chain uses TRBV5-8 with TRBJ1-1; D might be TRBD1 (6 bases). V lost 5 bases, J lost 8 bases, and 13 bases lay in between. The CDR3 length is 12 residues. The germline gives CDR1 SGHTS, CDR2 YDEGEE. CDR3 residues: CASSFPQGEAFF. The CDR3 nucleotides read TGTGCCAGCAGTTTCCCCCAGGGGGAAGCTTTCTTT. Together with reference TRBV5-8 and TRBJ1-1, the CDR3 gives the full variable domain: EAGVTQSPTHLIKTRGQQATLRCSPISGHTSVYWYQQALGLGLQFLLWYDEGEERNRGNFPPRFSGRQFPNYSSELNVNALELEDSALYLCASSFPQGEAFFGQGTRLTVV.

Worth noting for this clone: The same CDR3 arises from other DNA sequences in this sample as well. The CDR3 coding sequence is TGTGCCAGCAAGGCGGGGCTCGAGCAGTACTTC. Translated, it gives CASKAGLEQYF. The chain links TRBV2 to TRBJ2-7; D possibly corresponds to TRBD2 (6 bases). Germline V gene lookup returns CDR1 SNHLY and CDR2 FYNNEI. The CDR3 totals 11 residues. The germline V and J ends were trimmed by 7 bases and 6 bases, with 10 bases remaining between them. Full variable domain (rest looked up from reference TRBV2 and TRBJ2-7): EPEVTQTPSHQVTQMGQEVILRCVPISNHLYFYWYRQILGQKVEFLVSFYNNEISEKSEIFDDQFSVERPDGSNFTLKIRSTKLEDSAMYFCASKAGLEQYFGPGTRLTVT.

V gene TRBV7-3 combines with J gene TRBJ2-2; 10 bases are a match to TRBD1. The junction had 13 bases not matched to a gene; V was cut back by 5 bases and J by 7 bases. In germline, CDR1 is SGHTA, CDR2 FQGTGA. The CDR3 is 17 amino acids. The CDR3 spells CASSLNRDRGFGGELFF. For the CDR3, the DNA is TGTGCCAGCAGCCTTAACCGGGACAGGGGATTTGGCGGGGAGCTGTTTTTT.

The chain has TRBV18 and TRBJ1-1, with D maybe TRBD1 (5 bases). V gave up 5 bases and J gave up 5 bases, with 15 bases separating them. CDR3 size: 14 residues. Germline V gene lookup returns CDR1 KGHSH and CDR2 LQKENI. In nucleotides, the CDR3 is TGTGCCAGCTCAACCACGGGGGTAGGGACTGAAGCTTTCTTT. Translating it yields CASSTTGVGTEAFF. The whole variable domain, remainder taken from reference TRBV18 and TRBJ1-1, is NAGVMQNPRHLVRRRGQEARLRCSPMKGHSHVYWYRQLPEEGLKFMVYLQKENIIDESGMPKERFSAEFPKEGPSILRIQQVVRGDSAAYFCASSTTGVGTEAFFGQGTRLTVV.

The V call is TRBV11-1, the J call TRBJ2-7; 7 bases are shared with TRBD2. This CDR3 is built from 14 residues. After removal of 5 bases from V and 0 bases from J, the junction contained 4 bases not matched to a gene. CDR1 SGHAT and CDR2 FQDESV come from the germline V gene (reference sequence). The CDR3 DNA is TGTGCCAGCAGCCCAGGACTAGGCTCCTACGAGCAGTACTTC. It is translated as CASSPGLGSYEQYF. Variable domain in full (rest from reference TRBV11-1 and TRBJ2-7): EAEVAQSPRYKITEKSQAVAFWCDPISGHATLYWYRQILGQGPELLVQFQDESVVDDSQLPKDRFSAERLKGVDSTLKIQPAELGDSAMYLCASSPGLGSYEQYFGPGTRLTVT.

In its sample, this clone was seen once. The chain links TRBV19 to TRBJ1-5, with D unresolved. V dropped 1 base and J dropped 6 bases, with 16 bases sitting between them. CDR1 is LNHDA, CDR2 SQIVND, per germline (reference sequence). This CDR3 is 16 amino acids long. In DNA, the CDR3 is TGTGCCAGTAGTATAGTAGGCCGGGGAAGTGGTCAGCCCCAGCATTTT. This codes for CASSIVGRGSGQPQHF.

The V and J genes are TRBV2 and TRBJ1-1, with D perhaps matching TRBD1 (5 bases). The V gene's germline CDR1 is SNHLY and CDR2 FYNNEI. This CDR3 is built from 14 residues. Trimming cost V 7 bases and J 1 base, with 13 bases left between them. This CDR3 is CASNKQAQNTEAFF. The CDR3 DNA reads as TGTGCCAGCAATAAACAGGCACAGAACACTGAAGCTTTCTTT.

The chain links TRBV5-1 to TRBJ2-3; the D gene is possibly TRBD1 (6 bases). Germline V gene lookup returns CDR1 SGHRS and CDR2 YFSETQ. The V end was cut by 2 bases, the J end by 3 bases, with 10 bases between. The CDR3 consists of 14 residues. The CDR3 sequence: CASSLRTDTDTQYF. The CDR3 DNA is TGCGCCAGCAGCTTACGGACAGATACAGATACGCAGTATTTT.

This clone was observed a handful of times. The chain recombines TRBV19 with TRBJ1-5; D gene ambiguous. Germline CDR1 and CDR2: LNHDA and SQIVND (reference sequence). The CDR3 is 14 residues long. Deletions cut 7 bases from V and 3 bases from J, with 13 bases between. The CDR3 bases are TGTGCCAGTAAGGACCGGGAAAACAATCAGCCCCAGCATTTT. Protein sequence: CASKDRENNQPQHF. Drawing the rest from reference TRBV19 and TRBJ1-5, the complete variable domain is DGGITQSPKYLFRKEGQNVTLSCEQNLNHDAMYWYRQDPGQGLRLIYYSQIVNDFQKGDIAEGYSVSREKKESFPLTVTSAQKNPTAFYLCASKDRENNQPQHFGDGTRLSIL.

This clone was seen at least ten times. The genes are TRBV7-2 and TRBJ2-5, with 8 bases identical to TRBD1. There are 15 residues in the CDR3. CDR1 and CDR2 from the germline V gene are SGHTA and FQGNSA. V lost 2 bases, J lost 2 bases, and 4 bases stayed unmatched. The CDR3 nucleotides are TGTGCCAGCAGCTTATCCCGGGACAGGCAAGAGACCCAGTACTTC. Protein: CASSLSRDRQETQYF.

V gene TRBV7-9 combines with J gene TRBJ2-7; 8 bases agree with TRBD1. There are 12 residues in the CDR3. Trimming at V came to 3 bases and at J to 9 bases, leaving 4 bases not matched to a gene. Germline V CDR1 and CDR2: SEHNR, FQNEAQ (reference sequence). In DNA form, the CDR3 reads TGTGCCAGCAGCTTGACAGGGGAAATGCAGTACTTC. Its translation is CASSLTGEMQYF. The variable domain in full, completed from reference TRBV7-9 and TRBJ2-7, reads DTGVSQNPRHKITKRGQNVTFRCDPISEHNRLYWYRQTLGQGPEFLTYFQNEAQLEKSRLLSDRFSAERPKGSFSTLEIQRTEQGDSAMYLCASSLTGEMQYFGPGTRLTVT.

The table lists this clone with a few counts. The chain links TRBV19 to TRBJ1-5, with a tentative D call TRBD1 (6 bases). Germline V gene data show CDR1 as LNHDA and CDR2 as SQIVND (reference sequence). CDR3 length equals 13 residues. Trimming took off 4 bases at V and 6 bases at J, with 10 bases between the two ends. CDR3 amino acids: CASSKAGVQPQHF. CDR3 DNA sequence: TGTGCCAGTAGTAAAGCAGGGGTTCAGCCCCAGCATTTT.

The CDR3 nucleotides are TGTGCCAGCTCACCGATTAGGACAGCGTTGAACACTGAAGCTTTCTTT. As protein: CASSPIRTALNTEAFF. The rearrangement uses TRBV18 and TRBJ1-1, with D perhaps TRBD1 (6 bases). Trimming removed 3 bases from V and 0 bases from J, with 14 bases in between. Germline CDR1 KGHSH, CDR2 LQKENI. The CDR3 runs to 16 residues.

The chain recombines TRBV7-9 with TRBJ1-6; D possibly corresponds to TRBD1 (5 bases). Deletions cut 5 bases from V and 6 bases from J, with 11 bases between. Germline-derived CDR1 and CDR2 are SEHNR and FQNEAQ (reference sequence). The CDR3 contains 14 residues. CDR3 sequence: CASSPVGGNSPLHF. The CDR3, as DNA: TGTGCCAGCAGCCCGGTGGGGGGTAATTCACCCCTCCACTTT.

CDR3 in amino acids: CASRRQGSTEAFF. CDR3 in DNA: TGTGCCAGCAGAAGACAGGGGAGCACTGAAGCTTTCTTT. This chain uses TRBV2 with TRBJ1-1, with 8 positions matching TRBD1. The CDR3 has 13 amino acids. Germline V gives CDR1 SNHLY, CDR2 FYNNEI. Trimming at V came to 6 bases and at J to 4 bases, leaving 4 bases not matched to a gene.

This clone was seen only a few times. V usage is TRBV10-3 and J usage is TRBJ1-5, with a weak D call TRBD1 (5 bases). In germline, CDR1 is ENHRY, CDR2 SYGVKD. The CDR3 contains 13 residues. With 6 bases removed from V and 3 bases from J, the gap between germline ends came to 9 bases. The CDR3 nucleotides read TGTGCCATCAGGGGGGGTAACAATCAGCCCCAGCATTTT. It is translated as CAIRGGNNQPQHF.

The chain has TRBV6-6 and TRBJ2-2; 10 bases fit TRBD1. The germline CDR1 and CDR2 sequences are MNHNY and SVGAGI (reference sequence). J was trimmed by 4 bases and V by 5 bases; bases with no gene match: 10. The CDR3 spans 17 residues. The CDR3 bases are TGTGCCAGCAGTCCCCGGGGGGGACAGGGGCTCACCGGGGAGCTGTTTTTT. The encoded protein is CASSPRGGQGLTGELFF.

This clone was recorded at least ten times. This chain joins TRBV30 and TRBJ1-5; TRBD1 is a possible D gene (5 bases). The ends were cut back, 2 bases at V and 6 bases at J, with 11 bases in the middle. Germline V gives CDR1 GTSNPN, CDR2 SVGIG (reference sequence). This CDR3 is 13 amino acids long. The CDR3 region is CAWSHGGVQPQHF. The CDR3 DNA reads TGTGCCTGGAGTCACGGGGGGGTTCAGCCCCAGCATTTT. Full variable domain (remainder filled in from reference TRBV30 and TRBJ1-5): SQTIHQWPATLVQPVGSPLSLECTVEGTSNPNLYWYRQAAGRGLQLLFYSVGIGQISSEVPQNLSASRPQDRQFILSSKKLLLSDSGFYLCAWSHGGVQPQHFGDGTRLSIL.

The chain employs TRBV5-1 and TRBJ1-2; TRBD1 matches 10 bases. The CDR3 covers 15 residues. The germline gives CDR1 SGHRS, CDR2 YFSETQ. The V segment lost 2 bases and the J segment 6 bases; nucleotides outside the gene matches: 7. The CDR3 DNA reads TGCGCCAGCAGCTTACCGACAGGGGGCAACGATGGCTACACCTTC. It is translated as CASSLPTGGNDGYTF.

This clone appeared a single time. The chain carries TRBV19 and TRBJ2-2, with 11 bases that match TRBD1. CDR3 size: 17 residues. V dropped 4 bases and J dropped 4; count of bases not matched to a gene: 8. Germline CDR1 LNHDA, CDR2 SQIVND (reference sequence). The CDR3 DNA sequence: TGTGCCAGTAGTAGGGGGACAGGGGGGCGGAGCACCGGGGAGCTGTTTTTT. Protein: CASSRGTGGRSTGELFF.

The genes are TRBV6-2 or TRBV6-3 and TRBJ1-5; maybe TRBD1 (5 bases). The CDR3 covers 16 residues. The V gene lost 5 bases and the J gene lost 2 bases, with 16 bases spanning the gap. The V gene's germline CDR1 is MNHEY and CDR2 SVGEGT. The CDR3 loop reads CASSHGRGRGNQPQHF. The CDR3 DNA reads TGTGCCAGCAGTCATGGGCGGGGCCGGGGCAATCAGCCCCAGCATTTT.

The gene calls are TRBV4-1 and TRBJ1-3, with 7 bases that match TRBD1. The germline CDR1 and CDR2 sequences are MGHRA and YSYEKL. This CDR3 is 15 amino acids long. V shed 4 bases, J shed 3 bases, and the junction held 6 bases outside the gene matches. CDR3 nucleotide sequence: TGCGCCAGCAGCCCTAGGGGGCAGCTTGGAAACACCATATATTTT. This sequence encodes CASSPRGQLGNTIYF.

V is TRBV6-6 and J is TRBJ2-7; D is perhaps TRBD1 (6 bases). Germline V gene lookup returns CDR1 MNHNY and CDR2 SVGAGI (reference sequence). The germline V and J ends were trimmed by 6 bases and 6 bases, with 12 bases remaining between them. The CDR3 length is 12 residues. Here the CDR3 DNA reads TGTGCCAGCAGGGACAGTTCTTTCGAGCAGTACTTC. Residues: CASRDSSFEQYF.

J is TRBJ2-1 and V is TRBV2; 11 bases fit TRBD2. This CDR3 spans 15 amino acids. The V segment lost 5 bases and the J segment 2 bases; nucleotides outside the gene matches: 2. Germline CDR1 is SNHLY and CDR2 is FYNNEI. CDR3 in amino acids: CASSLSGGAYNEQFF. CDR3 nucleotides: TGTGCCAGCAGTCTTAGCGGGGGGGCCTACAATGAGCAGTTCTTC.

There are a few counts of this clone. The chain has TRBV7-9 and TRBJ2-7; 11 bases agree with TRBD2. The length of the CDR3 is 17 residues. Trimming at V came to 1 base and at J to 2 bases, leaving 7 bases not matched to a gene. Germline CDR1 is SEHNR and CDR2 is FQNEAQ (reference sequence). The CDR3 here is CASSLDSGRAGAYEQYF. CDR3 in DNA: TGTGCCAGCAGCTTAGATAGCGGGAGGGCCGGCGCCTACGAGCAGTACTTC.

This chain links TRBV7-8 with TRBJ2-1, with 9 bases fitting TRBD1. The CDR3 has 15 amino acids. Unmatched junction bases numbered 11, after V lost 5 bases and J lost 9 bases. Germline CDR1 SGHVS, CDR2 FQNEAQ. The CDR3 reads CASSRAGQGNFEQFF. CDR3 DNA: TGTGCCAGCAGCCGAGCGGGACAGGGAAATTTTGAGCAGTTCTTC.

The chain combines TRBV3-1 (or the pseudogene TRBV3-2) with TRBJ2-1, with D hard to call. Germline CDR1 and CDR2: LGHDT and YNNKEL (reference sequence). The CDR3 consists of 19 residues. With 4 bases removed from V and 0 bases from J, the gap between germline ends came to 22 bases. CDR3 DNA: TGTGCCAGCAGCCCGAGCCCCGGTACCTCCCCAAACTCCTACAATGAGCAGTTCTTC. Encoded protein: CASSPSPGTSPNSYNEQFF.

This chain links TRBV5-6 with TRBJ2-7; 7 bases line up with TRBD1. The J segment lost 7 bases and the V segment lost 4 bases, leaving 8 bases of the junction unmatched. The CDR3 covers 13 residues. Germline V gene lookup returns CDR1 SGHDT and CDR2 YYEEEE. Here the CDR3 reads CASSLGQAGEQYF. CDR3 in DNA: TGTGCCAGCAGCCTCGGACAGGCAGGGGAGCAGTACTTC.